This T cell receptor (beta chain) came from a study of blood T cell repertoires in COVID-19. Study as a whole: Spain, Italy and the United States supplied samples that represented acute and convalescent COVID-19. The analysed material was cDNA or gDNA that came from T cells, B-cell-depleted T cells, or PBMCs.

Authors' methods: Amplified reference gene primers provided the basis for estimating nucleated cell counts. Profiling relied on immunoSEQ multiplex PCR, and the TCRdb table lists in-frame clones only, not all of them. Clonal size and the V and J genes are those of that table, whereas D and trimming came from the DNA. The repertoire consists of about 77,000 clones, with 80% occurring once and the leading ten covering around 5%. The length of the CDR3 is 15 residues. Per the germline V gene, CDR1 is SGHAT and CDR2 is FQNNGV. The V and J ends lost 5 bases and 3 bases, in that order; junction bases with no gene match: 8.

The rearrangement uses TRBV11-2 and TRBJ2-7; 9 bases map to TRBD1. Sequencing input: peripheral blood. This clonotype was obtained from a woman in her seventies with acute or convalescent COVID-19. The CDR3 DNA reads as TGTGCCAGCAGCAAAGGGACAGGGTTGTTCTACGAGCAGTACTTC. Residues: CASSKGTGLFYEQYF.